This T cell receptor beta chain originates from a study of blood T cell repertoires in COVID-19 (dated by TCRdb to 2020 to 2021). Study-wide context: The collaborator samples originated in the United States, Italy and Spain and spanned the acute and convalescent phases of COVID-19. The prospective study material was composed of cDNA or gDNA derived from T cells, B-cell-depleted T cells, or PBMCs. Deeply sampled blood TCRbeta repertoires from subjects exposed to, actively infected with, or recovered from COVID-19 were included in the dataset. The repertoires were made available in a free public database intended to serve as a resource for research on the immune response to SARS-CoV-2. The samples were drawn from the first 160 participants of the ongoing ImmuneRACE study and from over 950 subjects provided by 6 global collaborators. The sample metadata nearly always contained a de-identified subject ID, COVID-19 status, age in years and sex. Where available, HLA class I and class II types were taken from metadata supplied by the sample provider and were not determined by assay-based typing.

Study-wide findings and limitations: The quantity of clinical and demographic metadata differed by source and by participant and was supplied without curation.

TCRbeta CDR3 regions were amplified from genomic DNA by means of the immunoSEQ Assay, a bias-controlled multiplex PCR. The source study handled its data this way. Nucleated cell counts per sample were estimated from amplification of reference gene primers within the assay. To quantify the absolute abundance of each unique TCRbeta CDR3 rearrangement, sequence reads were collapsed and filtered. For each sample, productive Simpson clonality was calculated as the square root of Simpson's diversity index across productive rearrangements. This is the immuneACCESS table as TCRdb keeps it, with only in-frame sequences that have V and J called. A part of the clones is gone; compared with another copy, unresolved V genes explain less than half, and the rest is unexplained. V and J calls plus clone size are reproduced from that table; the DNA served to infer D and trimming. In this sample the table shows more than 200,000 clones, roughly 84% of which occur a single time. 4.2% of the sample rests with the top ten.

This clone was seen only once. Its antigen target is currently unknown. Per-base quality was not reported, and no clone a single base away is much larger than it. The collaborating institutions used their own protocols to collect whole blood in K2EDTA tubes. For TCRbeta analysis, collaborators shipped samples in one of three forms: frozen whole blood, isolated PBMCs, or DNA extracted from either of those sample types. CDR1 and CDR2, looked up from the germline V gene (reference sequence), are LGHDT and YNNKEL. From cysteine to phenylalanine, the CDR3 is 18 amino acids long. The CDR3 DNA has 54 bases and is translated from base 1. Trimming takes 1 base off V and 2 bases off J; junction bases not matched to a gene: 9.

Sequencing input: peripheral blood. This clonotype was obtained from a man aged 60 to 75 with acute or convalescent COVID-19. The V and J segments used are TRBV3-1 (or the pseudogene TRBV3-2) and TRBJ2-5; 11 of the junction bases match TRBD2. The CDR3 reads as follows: CASSQVSPLAGGQETQYF. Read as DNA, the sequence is TGTGCCAGCAGCCAAGTCTCCCCGCTAGCGGGAGGACAAGAGACCCAGTACTTC.